What follows is one T cell receptor beta chain and its context. Its matching antigen is unknown. The data stem from a study of identical twins. Study-level points and caveats: The same donors were not followed; conclusions instead depended on cross-sectional statistical analysis.

Per germline, CDR1 SGHAT and CDR2 FQDESV (reference sequence). The V gene end was trimmed by 0 bases and the J gene end by 7 bases; junction bases not matched to a gene: 20. The CDR3 contains 21 residues. From the 5' RACE reads, TCRdb called clonotypes with MiXCR, one entry per CDR3 protein. The sample consists of 600,000 to 850,000 distinct CDR3 sequences, around a sixth of them appearing once. These records were also assigned to another study, of T cells expressing NK-cell markers.

The source is a woman between 18 and 29 years old in good health. The chain couples TRBV11-1 to TRBJ2-1; TRBD2 agrees at 11 bases. The specimen sequenced was PBMCs. The CDR3 loop is CASSLAIRGPGLAVKRNEQFF. The CDR3 nucleotides read TGTGCCAGCAGCTTAGCGATTAGGGGCCCGGGACTAGCGGTCAAGAGGAATGAGCAGTTCTTC.